This TCR beta chain was recovered during a study of cytomegalovirus exposure and HLA in healthy donors. General study points: The dataset shows that most TCR sequences were rare, while some public TCRs occurred in many donors.

The PCR made use of 60 Vbeta and 13 Jbeta primers. The assay was immunoSEQ multiplex PCR, and TCRdb's table has in-frame clones only and misses some. This table holds 150,000 to 200,000 clones, nearly 80% found once. Remarks on this clone: Its antigen is undetermined.

Sequencing was done on a sample of PBMCs. This clonotype was sampled from a woman between 25 and 40 years old in good health and CMV-seropositive.

CDR3 DNA: TGTGCCAGCAGCTTAGCGCAGAGGTGGGAGCAGTACTTC. It codes for CASSLAQRWEQYF. The rearrangement uses TRBV7-2 and TRBJ2-7; D is undetermined. The CDR3 sequence is 13 residues long. Between the trimmed V and J ends, which lost 0 bases and 7 bases, there was a span of 10 bases. Per germline, CDR1 SGHTA and CDR2 FQGNSA. The full variable domain, its missing parts supplied by reference TRBV7-2 and TRBJ2-7, is GAGVSQSPSNKVTEKGKDVELRCDPISGHTALYWYRQSLGQGLEFLIYFQGNSAPDKSGLPSDRFSAERTGGSVSTLTIQRTQQEDSAVYLCASSLAQRWEQYFGPGTRLTVT.